This T cell receptor beta chain was observed in a study of blood T cell repertoires in COVID-19. The germline CDR1 and CDR2 sequences are SGHDT and YYEEEE. J lost 8 bases, V lost 4 bases, and 8 bases had no gene match. This CDR3 has 14 amino acids. In the authors' workflow: By means of reference gene primer amplification, nucleated cell counts were estimated. Profiling relied on immunoSEQ multiplex PCR, and the TCRdb table lists in-frame clones only, not all of them. V and J calls and clone size are copied from that table; D and trimming were computed from the DNA. The data hold a few hundred thousand clones, with roughly 84% observed a single time. Recruitment covered about 25 US areas and drew participants whose ages spanned about 18 to 100 years. Participants' own reports of clinical history determined their cohort assignment. Within the 2 weeks before study entry, each person in the exposed group met a COVID-19 case.

The source material was PBMCs or T cells enriched from blood (not recorded which). The source is a woman between 50 and 59 years old who had been exposed to COVID-19. This chain links TRBV5-6 with TRBJ1-2; 10 positions agree with TRBD1. The CDR3 DNA sequence: TGTGCCAGCAGCGTACCGGGACAGGGGTTCGGCTACACCTTC. Translated, it gives CASSVPGQGFGYTF.